The clone carrying this T cell receptor (beta chain) appeared a few times. In TCRdb, the RT-PCR reads were re-called with MiXCR into one record per CDR3 protein. The table lists hundreds of thousands of distinct CDR3 sequences, about 10% of them singletons. The data are from a study of response to subunit inactivated influenza vaccine. CDR1 is SQVTM, CDR2 ANQGSEA, per germline. The CDR3 is 13 amino acids. V gave up 2 bases and J gave up 4 bases; unmatched junction bases: 4. The same data also contributed to another study, on T cells expressing NK-cell markers. That report adds: Beta-chain TCR cDNA was generated via 5'RACE template switching with UMIs. Among several donors, these clonotypes also ranked first in the CD3+CD56-NKG2C+ fraction.

Sequenced material: PBMCs from blood, taken on the day of vaccination. The chain combines TRBV29-1 with TRBJ2-5, with 7 bases that match TRBD2. This TCR was recovered from a man aged 45 to 65 who received an inactivated influenza vaccine. Here the CDR3 reads CSVEWAGAETQYF. The CDR3 coding sequence is TGCAGCGTTGAATGGGCGGGAGCAGAGACCCAGTACTTC.